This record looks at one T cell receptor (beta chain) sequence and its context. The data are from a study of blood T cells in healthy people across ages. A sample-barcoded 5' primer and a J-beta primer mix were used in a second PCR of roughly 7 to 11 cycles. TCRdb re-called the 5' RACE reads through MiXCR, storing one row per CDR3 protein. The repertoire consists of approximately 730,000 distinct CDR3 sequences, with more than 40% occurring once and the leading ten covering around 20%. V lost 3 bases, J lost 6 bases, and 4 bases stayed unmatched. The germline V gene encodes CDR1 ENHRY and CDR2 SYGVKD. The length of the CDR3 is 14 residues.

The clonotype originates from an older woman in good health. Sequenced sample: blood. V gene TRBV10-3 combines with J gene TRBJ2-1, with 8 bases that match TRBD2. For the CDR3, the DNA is TGTGCCATCAGTGACGGGACTAGTAGCAATGAGCAGTTCTTC. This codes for CAISDGTSSNEQFF.